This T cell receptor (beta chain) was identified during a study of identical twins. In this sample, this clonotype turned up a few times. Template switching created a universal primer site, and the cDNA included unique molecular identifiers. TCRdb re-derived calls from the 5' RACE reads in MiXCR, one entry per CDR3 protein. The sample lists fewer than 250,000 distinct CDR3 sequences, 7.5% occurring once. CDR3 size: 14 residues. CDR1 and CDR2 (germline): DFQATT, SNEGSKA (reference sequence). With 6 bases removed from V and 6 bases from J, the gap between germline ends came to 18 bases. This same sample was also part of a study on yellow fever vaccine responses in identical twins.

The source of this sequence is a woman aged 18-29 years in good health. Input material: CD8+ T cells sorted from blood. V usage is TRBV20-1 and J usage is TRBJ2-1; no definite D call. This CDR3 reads CSANDWLLSNEQFF. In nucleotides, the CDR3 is TGCAGTGCAAACGACTGGTTACTGTCCAATGAGCAGTTCTTC.